This T cell receptor beta chain was obtained from a study of T cells in Graves' hyperthyroidism and ophthalmopathy. Using RNA transcripts as the source, TCR beta CDR3 regions were amplified. In the first-round RT-PCR of the TCR CDR3, the HTBI primer set was used. One entry per CDR3 protein results from TCRdb running MiXCR on the multiplex PCR reads. Among 350,000 or so distinct CDR3 sequences, around 18% were seen once, and the ten largest hold 15% to 18%. Deletions cut 3 bases from V and 0 bases from J, with 18 bases between. CDR1 is MNHEY and CDR2 is SMNVEV in the germline V gene (reference sequence). The CDR3 loop spans 17 amino acids.

This receptor was obtained from a middle-aged woman with Graves' ophthalmopathy. The specimen was blood. The V call is TRBV27, the J call TRBJ2-7; possibly TRBD2 for D (5 bases). CDR3 bases: TGTGCCAGCAGTTTTTCGACCGAACTACGGGGCTCCTACGAGCAGTACTTC. Translating gives CASSFSTELRGSYEQYF.